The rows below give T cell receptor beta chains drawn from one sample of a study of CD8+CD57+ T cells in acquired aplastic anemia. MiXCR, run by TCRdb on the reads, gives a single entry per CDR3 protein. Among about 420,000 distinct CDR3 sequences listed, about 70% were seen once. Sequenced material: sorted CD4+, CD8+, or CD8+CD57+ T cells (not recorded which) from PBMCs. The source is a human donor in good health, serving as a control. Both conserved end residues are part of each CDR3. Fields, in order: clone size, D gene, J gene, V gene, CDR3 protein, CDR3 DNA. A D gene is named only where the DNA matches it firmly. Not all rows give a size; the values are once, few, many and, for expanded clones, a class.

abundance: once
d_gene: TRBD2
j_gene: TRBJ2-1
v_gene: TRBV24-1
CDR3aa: CATSDLDGLAGNEQFF
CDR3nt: TGTGCCACCAGTGATTTGGACGGACTAGCGGGTAATGAGCAGTTCTTC

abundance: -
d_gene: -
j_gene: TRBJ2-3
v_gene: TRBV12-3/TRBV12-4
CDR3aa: CASSLMSGSTDTQYF
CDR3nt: TGTGCCAGCAGTTTAATGAGCGGGAGCACAGATACGCAGTATTTT

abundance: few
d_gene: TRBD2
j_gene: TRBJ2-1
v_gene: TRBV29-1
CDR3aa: CSVLGTSGGPPIEQFF
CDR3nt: TGCAGCGTTCTCGGGACTAGCGGGGGGCCTCCAATTGAGCAGTTCTTC

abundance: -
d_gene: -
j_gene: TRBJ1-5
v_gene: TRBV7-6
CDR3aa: CASSENRVTNAGAHF
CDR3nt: TGTGCCAGCAGCGAGAACAGGGTAACCAATGCCGGGGCGCATTTT

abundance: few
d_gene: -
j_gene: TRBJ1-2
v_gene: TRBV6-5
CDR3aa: CASSYSAGLYGYTF
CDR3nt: TGTGCCAGCAGTTACTCGGCAGGGCTCTATGGCTACACCTTC

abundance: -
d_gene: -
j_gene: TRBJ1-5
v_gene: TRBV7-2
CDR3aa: CASSLLPNSGELLHF
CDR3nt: TGTGCCAGCAGCTTACTACCAAACAGCGGGGAGCTGCTTCATTTT

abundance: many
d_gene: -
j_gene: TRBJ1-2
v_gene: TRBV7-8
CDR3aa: CASSLVSGARPQGGGYTF
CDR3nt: TGTGCCAGCAGCTTAGTATCCGGGGCCAGGCCCCAAGGAGGAGGCTACACCTTC

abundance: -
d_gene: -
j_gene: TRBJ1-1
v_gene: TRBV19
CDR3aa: CASRRSQERNTEAFF
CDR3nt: TGTGCCAGCCGCCGGAGCCAGGAGCGGAACACTGAAGCTTTCTTT

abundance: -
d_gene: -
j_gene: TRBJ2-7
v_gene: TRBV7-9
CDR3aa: CASSLVPGTLTMSF
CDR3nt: TGTGCCAGCAGCTTAGTTCCGGGTACACTAACGATGTCTTTC

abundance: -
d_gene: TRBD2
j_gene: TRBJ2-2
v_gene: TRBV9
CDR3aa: CASSVTSGARTGELFF
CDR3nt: TGTGCCAGCAGTGTGACTAGCGGGGCGAGGACCGGGGAGCTGTTTTTT

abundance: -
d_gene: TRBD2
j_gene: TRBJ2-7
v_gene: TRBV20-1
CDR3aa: CSATTSGTTDF
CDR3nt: TGCAGTGCTACCACTAGCGGCACCACAGACTTC

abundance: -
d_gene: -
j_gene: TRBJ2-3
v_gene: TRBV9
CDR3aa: CASSVRGSTDTQYF
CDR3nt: TGTGCCAGCAGCGTCAGGGGTAGCACAGATACGCAGTATTTT

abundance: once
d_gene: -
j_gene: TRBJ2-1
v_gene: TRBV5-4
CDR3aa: CASSFYSCSARVASGGSYNEQFF
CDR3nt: -

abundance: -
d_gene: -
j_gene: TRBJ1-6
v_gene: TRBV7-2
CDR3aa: CASSLGANNEQYLF
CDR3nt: TGTGCCAGCAGCTTGGGGGCAAATAATGAGCAGTACCTCTTT

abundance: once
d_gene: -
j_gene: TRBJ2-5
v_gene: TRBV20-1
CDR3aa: CSARRGETQYF
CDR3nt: TGCAGTGCTAGGAGGGGCGAGACCCAGTACTTC

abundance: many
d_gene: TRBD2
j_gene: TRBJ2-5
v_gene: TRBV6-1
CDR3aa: CASIGLAGGETQYF
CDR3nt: TGTGCCAGCATTGGACTAGCGGGGGGGGAGACCCAGTACTTC